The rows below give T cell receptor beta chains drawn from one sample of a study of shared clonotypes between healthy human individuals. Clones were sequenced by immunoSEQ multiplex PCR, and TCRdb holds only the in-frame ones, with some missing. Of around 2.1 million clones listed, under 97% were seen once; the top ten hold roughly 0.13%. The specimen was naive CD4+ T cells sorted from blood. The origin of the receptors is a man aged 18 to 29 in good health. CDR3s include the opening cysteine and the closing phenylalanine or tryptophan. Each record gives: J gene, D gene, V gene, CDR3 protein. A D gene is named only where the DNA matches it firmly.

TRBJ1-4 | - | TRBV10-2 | CASSDTRRATNEKLFF
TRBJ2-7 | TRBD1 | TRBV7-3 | CASSPGQGSNEQYF
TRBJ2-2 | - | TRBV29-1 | CSAWTAGELFF
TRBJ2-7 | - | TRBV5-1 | CASSLGDAPYEQYF
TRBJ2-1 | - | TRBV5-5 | CASSTRDGSYNEQFF
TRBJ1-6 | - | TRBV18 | CASSEIAESPLHF
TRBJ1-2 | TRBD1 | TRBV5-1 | CASSSGQGRNYGYTF
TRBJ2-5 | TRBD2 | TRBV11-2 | CASSRPGTTLETQYF
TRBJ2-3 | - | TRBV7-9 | CASTGGRLPDTQYF
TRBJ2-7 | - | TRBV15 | CATSSAIIANPYEQYF
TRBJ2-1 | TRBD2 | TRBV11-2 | CASSFRTSGSYNEQFF
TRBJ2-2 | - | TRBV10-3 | CAISGGLTENTGELFF
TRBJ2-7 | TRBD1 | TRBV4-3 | CASSQQPGQAPNEQYF
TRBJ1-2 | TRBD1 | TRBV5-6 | CASSWGGQSLPNYGYTF
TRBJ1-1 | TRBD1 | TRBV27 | CASRQPGQGARAFF
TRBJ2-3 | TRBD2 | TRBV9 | CASSVGLAGAGDTQYF
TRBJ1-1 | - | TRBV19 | CASKIKQLNTEAFF
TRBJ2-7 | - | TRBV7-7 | CASDQGKSYEQYF
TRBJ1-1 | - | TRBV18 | CASSPLLTQVNTEAFF
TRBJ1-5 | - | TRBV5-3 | CARSTWYRTNQPQHF
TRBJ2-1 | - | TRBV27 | CASSYGLNYNEQFF
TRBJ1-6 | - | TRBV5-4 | CASRRGVNNSPLHF
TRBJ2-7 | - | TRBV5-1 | CASSWGGQTSYEQYF
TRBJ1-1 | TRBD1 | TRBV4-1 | CASTTSSGGRSEAFF
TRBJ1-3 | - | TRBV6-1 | CASLTGALGNTIYF
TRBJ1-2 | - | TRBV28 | CASSPQQVPYGYTF
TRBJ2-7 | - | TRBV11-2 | CASSSLPGSYEQYF
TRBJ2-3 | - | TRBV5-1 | CASSLRQESTDTQYF
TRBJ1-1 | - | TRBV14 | CASSQVPNTEAFF